The sequence of this T cell receptor beta chain was determined in a study of blood T cell repertoires in COVID-19. Study processing details: It was from reference gene primer amplification that nucleated cell counts were estimated. Data came from immunoSEQ multiplex PCR; TCRdb stores just in-frame clones and leaves some out. That table supplies the V and J calls and clone size; D and trimming were determined from the DNA. This sample has around 150,000 clones, with approximately 88% found just once. The CDR3 has 15 residues. The germline V and J ends were trimmed by 2 bases and 0 bases, with 8 bases remaining between them. Germline V gene sequence: CDR1 MNHEY, CDR2 SVGAGI.

This rearrangement joins TRBV6-5 to TRBJ1-5, with D unresolved. The clonotype was recovered from a woman older than 75 with active or convalescent COVID-19. The specimen sequenced was peripheral blood. This CDR3 is CASSYQASSNQPQHF. CDR3 in DNA: TGTGCCAGCAGTTACCAAGCAAGTAGCAATCAGCCCCAGCATTTT.